The entry below describes one TCR beta chain. The sample comes from a study of PD-L1 blockade in urothelial cancer. Time point defined: peripheral blood 6 weeks after treatment start. TCRdb's table, derived via immunoSEQ multiplex PCR, lists solely in-frame clones and lacks some. The sample consists of about 66,000 clones, roughly 90% of them appearing once. CDR3 length: 13 residues. CDR1 is MDHEN, CDR2 SYDVKM, per germline. V was pared by 7 bases and J by 8 bases, with 17 bases between. The sequence was collected from a man aged 60 to 69 with urothelial cancer. The chain carries TRBV28 and TRBJ1-2; D might be TRBD1 (6 bases). The specimen was PBMCs, collected around atezolizumab (anti-PD-L1) treatment. As DNA, the CDR3 is TGTGCCAGCAATCTACAGGGTTTTGGCGGCTACACCTTC. Its translation: CASNLQGFGGYTF.